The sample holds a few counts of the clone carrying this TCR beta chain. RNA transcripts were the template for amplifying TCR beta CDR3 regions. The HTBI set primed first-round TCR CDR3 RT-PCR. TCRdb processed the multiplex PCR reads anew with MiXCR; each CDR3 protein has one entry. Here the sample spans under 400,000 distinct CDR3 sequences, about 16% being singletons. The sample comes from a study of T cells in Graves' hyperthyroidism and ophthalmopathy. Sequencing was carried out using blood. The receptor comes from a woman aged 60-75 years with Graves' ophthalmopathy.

The CDR3: CSAIPGRSQETQYF. The CDR3 coding sequence is TGCAGTGCTATTCCGGGACGGTCGCAAGAGACCCAGTACTTC. The rearrangement joins TRBV20-1 to TRBJ2-5, with D possibly being TRBD1 or TRBD2 (5 bases each). Germline loops: CDR1 DFQATT, CDR2 SNEGSKA (reference sequence). This CDR3 is built from 14 residues. Trimming stripped 4 bases from V and 2 bases from J, with 14 bases between.